The entry that follows covers one TCR beta chain sequence. Antigen: not known. Terminally differentiated effector memory CD45RA+ cells were excluded from the naive CD8 cells, which were CD45RO-negative and positively selected for CCR7. CDR3 size: 13 residues. Losses at the gene ends were 6 bases for V and 9 bases for J; bases not matched to a gene: 6. Germline CDR1 is WNHNN and CDR2 is SYGVQD (reference sequence). The data derive from a study of shared clonotypes between healthy human individuals. Looking at the study overall: The cohort comprised a couple of women and three men. Their ages spanned 18 to 49 years. For every donor, three CD4 naive, three CD4 memory, two CD8 naive and one CD8 memory plates were used. Whole-study findings and limits: Rarefaction showed sorted-subset sequencing was incomplete despite large depth.

Sequenced by immunoSEQ multiplex PCR; TCRdb stores in-frame clones only, minus some. The top ten clones hold 0.3% of a sample with about 580,000 clones, nearly 98% of them seen once. The TCR originated in a young man in good health. The specimen was naive CD8+ T cells sorted from blood. The J gene is TRBJ2-1, the V gene TRBV10-1; 9 bases agree with TRBD1. The CDR3 reads CASRRTGDSEQFF. The CDR3 region has the DNA TGCGCCAGCAGAAGGACAGGGGACAGTGAGCAGTTCTTC.